Presented here are 11 T cell receptor beta chains from one specimen sequenced in a study of cytomegalovirus exposure and HLA in healthy donors. The PCR used 60 Vbeta and 13 Jbeta primers. TCRdb keeps only in-frame clones here, not all; method: immunoSEQ multiplex PCR. Of about 160,000 clones listed, about 72% were seen once; the top ten hold 1.2% to 1.5%. The sequencing input was PBMCs. Receptors originate from a man in his 60s in good health and CMV-seronegative.

This clone appeared a single time. The gene calls are TRBV4-1 and TRBJ1-4, with a tentative D call TRBD1 (6 bases). V lost 3 bases and J lost 3, with 11 bases in between. The CDR3 is 15 amino acids. Germline CDR1 MGHRA, CDR2 YSYEKL. Written as DNA, the CDR3 is TGCGCCAGCAGCCAGCAGGGGCTTGCTAATGAAAAACTGTTTTTT. It is translated as CASSQQGLANEKLFF.

CDR3 DNA sequence: TGTGCCAGCACCCGTGGAGTGGAATCTGGAAACACCATATATTTT. Translated, it gives CASTRGVESGNTIYF. This chain connects TRBV6-5 to TRBJ1-3; D is unclear. CDR1 is MNHEY, CDR2 SVGAGI, per germline. This CDR3 region has 15 residues. V gave up 7 bases and J gave up 1 base, with 14 bases separating them.

V and J are TRBV7-8 and TRBJ1-1; TRBD1 agrees at 7 bases. Germline trimming cut 2 bases from V and 4 bases from J; bases unmatched to any gene: 13. Germline V gene lookup returns CDR1 SGHVS and CDR2 FQNEAQ. CDR3 length: 17 residues. In nucleotides, the CDR3 is TGTGCCAGCAGCTTATACTCGGGACAGTTGGGCAGCACTGAAGCTTTCTTT. Protein product: CASSLYSGQLGSTEAFF.

The CDR3 sequence is CAISDETTIYEQYF. The CDR3 DNA reads TGTGCCATCAGTGACGAGACTACCATCTACGAGCAGTACTTC. V usage is TRBV10-3 and J usage is TRBJ2-7; maybe TRBD2 (5 bases). The CDR3 totals 14 residues. V gave up 3 bases and J gave up 3 bases, with 12 bases separating them. Germline CDR1 reads ENHRY; CDR2 reads SYGVKD.

This clone was observed a handful of times. The chain links TRBV7-2 to TRBJ2-4; TRBD2 aligns across 15 bases. This CDR3 is built from 16 residues. After removal of 4 bases from V and 11 bases from J, the junction contained 9 bases not matched to a gene. Germline CDR1 and CDR2: SGHTA and FQGNSA. The CDR3 loop is CASSSRTSGGGLLQYF. DNA of the CDR3: TGTGCCAGCAGCTCACGGACTAGCGGGGGGGGATTACTTCAGTACTTC.

This clone came up once. The J gene is TRBJ1-3, the V gene TRBV4-2; weak D call: TRBD1 (6 bases). From germline, CDR1 is LGHNA and CDR2 YNFKEQ. This CDR3 has 16 amino acids. V was pared by 0 bases and J by 0 bases, with 9 bases between. The CDR3 nucleotides are TGTGCCAGCAGCCAAGACCAGGGGAGCTCTGGAAACACCATATATTTT. Translating gives CASSQDQGSSGNTIYF.

The sample holds a few counts of this clone. The chain recombines TRBV10-3 with TRBJ2-7, with 12 bases matching TRBD2. CDR1 is ENHRY, CDR2 SYGVKD, per germline. After removal of 4 bases from V and 3 bases from J, the junction contained 4 bases not matched to a gene. CDR3 size: 15 residues. The CDR3: CAISVGLAGFYEQYF. The CDR3 bases are TGTGCCATCAGTGTGGGACTAGCGGGTTTCTACGAGCAGTACTTC.

This chain joins TRBV4-1 and TRBJ2-7; D may be TRBD1 (5 bases). The CDR3 totals 13 residues. V lost 0 bases to trimming and J lost 3 bases, with 6 bases between them. Germline V gene sequence: CDR1 MGHRA, CDR2 YSYEKL. The CDR3, as DNA: TGCGCCAGCAGCCAAGATCAGGGCTACGAGCAGTACTTC. Translated, it gives CASSQDQGYEQYF.

This chain connects TRBV2 to TRBJ1-1, with no clear D. This CDR3 contains 13 residues. The V gene lost 8 bases and the J gene lost 2 bases, with 12 bases spanning the gap. In germline, CDR1 is SNHLY, CDR2 FYNNEI. Written as DNA, the CDR3 is TGTGCCAGCCTAAGAGAGGGAAACACTGAAGCTTTCTTT. This translates into CASLREGNTEAFF.

The CDR3 loop is CSVDLAGSSYNEQFF. Here the CDR3 DNA reads TGCAGCGTTGACCTAGCGGGAAGCTCCTACAATGAGCAGTTCTTC. This sequence joins TRBV29-1 and TRBJ2-1; 9 nucleotides agree with TRBD2. There are 15 residues in the CDR3. Germline CDR1 reads SQVTM; CDR2 reads ANQGSEA. After removal of 3 bases from V and 0 bases from J, the junction contained 3 bases not matched to a gene.

The chain has TRBV6-5 and TRBJ2-5, with TRBD1 matching 8 bases. The CDR3 has 12 residues. CDR1 and CDR2 (germline): MNHEY, SVGAGI. After removal of 8 bases from V and 2 bases from J, the junction contained 1 base not matched to a gene. CDR3: CASRDRQETQYF. The CDR3 nucleotides are TGTGCCAGCCGGGACAGGCAAGAGACCCAGTACTTC.